The 25 T cell receptor beta chains given below trace back to one sample, sequenced in a study of glioma-infiltrating T cells. Amplification of TCR alpha and beta CDR3 regions from RNA used iRepertoire nested multiplex PCR. From the multiplex PCR reads, TCRdb called clonotypes with MiXCR, one entry per CDR3 protein. The sample holds 3,000 or so distinct CDR3 sequences; around a sixth are singletons and the top ten take roughly half. The sample consisted of glioma tissue, nonneoplastic brain tissue, or PBMCs (not recorded which). Source of these receptors: a human donor with low-grade glioma or glioblastoma, undergoing nonglioma brain surgery, or in good health (not recorded which).

This clonotype is judged medium-sized. The rearrangement links TRBV28 to TRBJ2-1; D possibly corresponds to TRBD1 (5 bases). The germline gives CDR1 MDHEN, CDR2 SYDVKM. With 5 bases removed from V and 7 bases from J, the gap between germline ends came to 15 bases. This CDR3 comprises 14 residues. DNA for the CDR3: TGTGCCAGCAGTCCGCTCGACAGACTGAATGAGCAGTTCTTC. The encoded protein is CASSPLDRLNEQFF.

By frequency in the sample, this clonotype is medium-sized (0.01 to 0.1%). The rearrangement uses TRBV20-1 and TRBJ2-1, with 10 bases that match TRBD1. The CDR3 loop spans 16 amino acids. V gave up 1 base and J gave up 5 bases; unmatched junction bases: 8. CDR1 is DFQATT and CDR2 is SNEGSKA in the germline V gene (reference sequence). The CDR3 sequence is CSARGQGQGKNNEQFF. CDR3 nucleotide sequence: TGCAGTGCTAGAGGGCAGGGACAGGGGAAAAACAATGAGCAGTTCTTC.

This clonotype was detected many times. This chain connects TRBV9 to TRBJ2-2; 7 bases line up with TRBD2. Germline values: CDR1 SGDLS, CDR2 YYNGEE. This CDR3 comprises 13 residues. V was pared by 5 bases and J by 4 bases, with 2 bases of the junction left unmatched. The CDR3, as DNA: TGTGCCAGCAGTACGGGAGGCACCGGGGAGCTGTTTTTT. As protein: CASSTGGTGELFF. The whole variable domain, filled in from reference TRBV9 and TRBJ2-2, reads DSGVTQTPKHLITATGQRVTLRCSPRSGDLSVYWYQQSLDQGLQFLIQYYNGEERAKGNILERFSAQQFPDLHSELNLSSLELGDSALYFCASSTGGTGELFFGEGSRLTVL.

The rearrangement uses TRBV29-1 and TRBJ1-2; D perhaps matches TRBD1 (5 bases). Germline V gene lookup returns CDR1 SQVTM and CDR2 ANQGSEA. V gave up 1 base and J gave up 8 bases, with 20 bases separating them. The CDR3 consists of 15 residues. This CDR3 reads CSVEARAGVLGGYTF. The CDR3 DNA reads as TGCAGCGTTGAAGCCCGGGCGGGGGTTTTAGGCGGCTACACCTTC.

This clonotype was recorded at least ten times. The chain employs TRBV12-3 or TRBV12-4 and TRBJ2-3; 12 nucleotides line up with TRBD2. This CDR3 contains 16 residues. The trim removed 4 bases at V and 3 bases at J, leaving 5 bases unmatched. The CDR3 bases are TGTGCCAGCAGTTCTCGGACTAGCGGGGAGACAGATACGCAGTATTTT. It is translated as CASSSRTSGETDTQYF.

This clonotype was detected many times. This chain links TRBV24-1 with TRBJ2-1, with 7 positions matching TRBD2. Germline lookup yields CDR1 KGHDR and CDR2 SFDVKD. This CDR3 contains 14 residues. V trimming: 6 bases; J trimming: 7 bases; junction bases outside the gene matches: 8. The CDR3: CATSPGGGGNEQFF. DNA for the CDR3: TGTGCCACCAGTCCGGGTGGGGGGGGTAATGAGCAGTTCTTC.

This clonotype is labeled as medium-sized. V gene TRBV20-1 combines with J gene TRBJ1-5, with D possibly matching TRBD1 (5 bases). In germline, CDR1 is DFQATT, CDR2 SNEGSKA (reference sequence). The CDR3 totals 15 residues. V gave up 6 bases and J gave up 4 bases, with 19 bases separating them. In DNA form, the CDR3 reads TGCAGTGCGAGTCCCATACCGGGGGGGAATCAGCCCCAGCATTTT. Residues: CSASPIPGGNQPQHF.

This clonotype ranks as medium-sized. This chain joins TRBV28 and TRBJ1-4, with D unclear. The germline V and J ends were trimmed by 5 bases and 0 bases, with 13 bases remaining between them. CDR3 length: 16 residues. Germline CDR1 MDHEN, CDR2 SYDVKM. The CDR3 sequence is CASSPFPGATNEKLFF. The DNA of the CDR3 is TGTGCCAGCAGTCCCTTCCCGGGTGCAACTAATGAAAAACTGTTTTTT.

The CDR3 DNA sequence: TGCAGCGTTGAAGGGAGTCATTCCCGGGCCCCCCAAGAGACCCAGTACTTC. Translated: CSVEGSHSRAPQETQYF. This rearrangement joins TRBV29-1 to TRBJ2-5, with D uncertain. The V and J ends lost 1 base and 1 base respectively, with 19 bases between them. The CDR3 runs to 17 residues. Germline lookup yields CDR1 SQVTM and CDR2 ANQGSEA.

In its sample, this clonotype was seen many times. V usage is TRBV7-9 and J usage is TRBJ2-3, with 16 bases identical to TRBD2. There are 18 residues in the CDR3. V trimming: 5 bases; J trimming: 6 bases; junction bases outside the gene matches: 11. Germline V gene sequence: CDR1 SEHNR, CDR2 FQNEAQ (reference sequence). This CDR3 reads CASSPLGGLAGGRDTQYF. The CDR3 nucleotides are TGTGCCAGCAGCCCCCTCGGGGGACTAGCGGGGGGGCGCGATACGCAGTATTTT.

This clonotype is labeled as medium-sized. This chain connects TRBV25-1 to TRBJ1-2; TRBD1 aligns across 8 bases. Per germline, CDR1 MGHDK and CDR2 SYGVNS. The CDR3 extends over 13 amino acids. J was trimmed by 6 bases and V by 4 bases; bases with no gene match: 4. CDR3 DNA: TGTGCCAGCAGTGCCAGGGGGCGGAATGGCTACACCTTC. Translation gives CASSARGRNGYTF.

Ten or more counts support this clonotype. The CDR3 nucleotides read TGTGCCAGCAGCTTAGCGGGACTCATAGGAGACAATGAGCAGTTCTTC. Its translation: CASSLAGLIGDNEQFF. V is TRBV7-2 and J is TRBJ2-1, with a tentative D call TRBD2 (6 bases). Germline V gene data show CDR1 as SGHTA and CDR2 as FQGNSA. Deletions cut 0 bases from V and 5 bases from J, with 14 bases between. This CDR3 spans 16 amino acids.

This clonotype has just a few counts. The chain recombines TRBV9 with TRBJ2-3, with D maybe TRBD2 (7 bases). With 0 bases removed from V and 1 base from J, the gap between germline ends came to 12 bases. Germline V gene lookup returns CDR1 SGDLS and CDR2 YYNGEE. The CDR3 is made up of 16 amino acids. CDR3 sequence: CASSVAGGPGTDTQYF. CDR3 sequence (DNA): TGTGCCAGCAGCGTAGCGGGGGGCCCGGGCACAGATACGCAGTATTTT.

This clonotype is labeled medium-sized. The rearrangement links TRBV2 to TRBJ2-3; 9 positions match TRBD1. With 9 bases clipped from V and 4 bases from J, the junction kept 8 bases outside the gene matches. The CDR3 is made up of 14 amino acids. In germline, CDR1 is SNHLY, CDR2 FYNNEI. CDR3 protein: CASISGTGSDTQYF. CDR3 DNA: TGTGCCAGTATTTCCGGGACAGGGTCAGATACGCAGTATTTT.

As concerns this clonotype: A read error is possible here, since a much larger clone lies one base away. V usage is TRBV2 and J usage is TRBJ2-7; TRBD1 is a possible D gene (7 bases). In germline, CDR1 is SNHLY, CDR2 FYNNEI. This CDR3 spans 16 amino acids. This chain's CDR3 is CASSEGQGPGGNERYV. The CDR3, as DNA: TGTGCCAGCAGTGAAGGACAGGGACCCGGGGGTAACGAGCGGTACGTC.

In its sample, this clonotype was seen many times. The chain links TRBV3-1 to TRBJ1-2, with TRBD1 identical over 8 bases. The junction had 8 bases not matched to a gene; V was cut back by 4 bases and J by 4 bases. Germline V gene lookup returns CDR1 LGHDT and CDR2 YNNKEL (reference sequence). The CDR3 has 15 residues. The CDR3 DNA is TGTGCCAGCAGCCTGACCCGGGACAGGATCTATGGCTACACCTTC. Translating it yields CASSLTRDRIYGYTF.

This clonotype was observed many times. This chain links TRBV3-1 with TRBJ1-2; no reliable D call. Germline V CDR1 and CDR2: LGHDT, YNNKEL (reference sequence). The CDR3 extends over 13 amino acids. CDR3 nucleotides: TGTGCTTCCTCTGTCGCGGCTCACTATGGCTACACCTTC. Translation: CASSVAAHYGYTF.

This clonotype occurred many times. The chain employs TRBV4-1 and TRBJ1-5; D ambiguous. Trimming stripped 1 base from V and 7 bases from J, with 8 bases between. Germline V gene lookup returns CDR1 MGHRA and CDR2 YSYEKL. There are 13 residues in the CDR3. The CDR3 nucleotides read TGCGCCAGCAGCCAAGTTTTCAACCAGCCCCAGCATTTT. Protein product: CASSQVFNQPQHF.

In this sample, this clonotype turned up many times. The V and J genes are TRBV10-3 and TRBJ2-3; D remains unclear. This CDR3 has 14 residues. Germline values: CDR1 ENHRY, CDR2 SYGVKD. With 2 bases removed from V and 2 bases from J, the gap between germline ends came to 8 bases. CDR3 in DNA: TGTGCCATCAGTGAGCGGGCGGACACAGATACGCAGTATTTT. Its protein product is CAISERADTDTQYF.

This clonotype occurred many times. V and J are TRBV12-3 or TRBV12-4 and TRBJ2-2; D is perhaps TRBD1 (6 bases). The CDR3 extends over 15 amino acids. V was clipped by 5 bases and J by 5 bases, with 15 bases between them. The CDR3 here is CASSPPRGQTGELFF. The CDR3 DNA reads TGTGCCAGCAGTCCGCCAAGGGGACAAACCGGGGAGCTGTTTTTT.

This clonotype was recorded at least ten times. This chain uses TRBV7-8 with TRBJ2-7; TRBD2 is a possible D gene (5 bases). Between the trimmed V and J ends, which lost 6 bases and 12 bases, there was a span of 9 bases. The CDR3 spans 9 residues. The germline V gene has CDR1 SGHVS and CDR2 FQNEAQ. The CDR3: CASRRETYV. The CDR3 region has the DNA TGTGCCAGCAGACGGGAAACGTACGTC.

This clonotype ranks as medium-sized (0.01 to 0.1%). The chain recombines TRBV3-1 with TRBJ2-7; D remains unclear. This CDR3 is 15 amino acids long. The germline CDR1 and CDR2 sequences are LGHDT and YNNKEL (reference sequence). V gave up 4 bases and J gave up 3 bases, with 16 bases separating them. In nucleotides, the CDR3 is TGTGCCAGCAGCCGTTCCTCGACAACCCGCTACGAGCAGTACGTC. Translated: CASSRSSTTRYEQYV.

This clonotype was found many times. V and J are TRBV7-9 and TRBJ1-5; D gene uncertain. The CDR3 length is 15 residues. Trimming shortened V by 5 bases and J by 0 bases, and 11 bases separated the two germline ends. Germline V gives CDR1 SEHNR, CDR2 FQNEAQ (reference sequence). In nucleotides, the CDR3 is TGTGCCAGCAGCCCCGAGGGCAGTAGCAATCAGCCCCAGCATTTT. This sequence encodes CASSPEGSSNQPQHF.

Regarding this clonotype: Since a much larger clone is just one base distant, this may be a read error. The chain links TRBV28 to TRBJ2-1; 9 nucleotides match TRBD2. The CDR3 is 16 amino acids. Looked up from germline, CDR1 is MDHEN and CDR2 is SYDVKM. V lost 4 bases to trimming and J lost 12 bases; unmatched junction nucleotides: 16. The CDR3 here is CASSSHIAGAVDGQFF. The CDR3 DNA is TGTGCCAGCAGTTCCCATATAGCGGGGGCGGTAGATGGGCAGTTCTTC.

This clonotype was seen repeatedly, ten times or more. The rearrangement links TRBV24-1 to TRBJ2-1; D is possibly TRBD1 (6 bases). The V and J ends lost 4 bases and 8 bases respectively, with 11 bases between them. The length of the CDR3 is 13 residues. Looked up from germline, CDR1 is KGHDR and CDR2 is SFDVKD. The CDR3 bases are TGTGCCACCAGTGACCACAGGGTCGATGAGCAGTTCTTC. This gives the protein CATSDHRVDEQFF.